One sample yielded the 6 T cell receptor beta chains listed below, sequenced in a study of CD8+ T cells in alopecia areata. Treatment in this sample: oral pan-JAK inhibitor, 5-10 mg twice daily. As the sequencing template, cDNA was produced by extracting RNA and reverse transcribing it. Clones were sequenced by immunoSEQ multiplex PCR, and TCRdb holds only the in-frame ones, with some missing. The table includes roughly 230,000 clones, 43% detected once. The sample here was CD4+ T cells sorted from blood, taken at approximately week 37, from a patient treated with tofacitinib. These receptors were obtained from a human donor with alopecia areata.

The gene calls are TRBV25-1 and TRBJ1-2, with D unresolved. CDR3 length: 13 amino acids. Trimming stripped 7 bases from V and 8 bases from J, with 17 bases between. Germline CDR1 reads MGHDK; CDR2 reads SYGVNS. The CDR3 sequence is CASTQYQGVGYTF. CDR3 sequence (DNA): TGTGCCAGCACCCAATACCAAGGCGTGGGCTACACCTTC.

The rearrangement uses TRBV9 and TRBJ2-7, with unresolved D. The CDR3 extends over 15 amino acids. CDR1 is SGDLS, CDR2 YYNGEE, per germline. With 0 bases removed from V and 2 bases from J, the gap between germline ends came to 12 bases. DNA for the CDR3: TGTGCCAGCAGCGTAGACGCAGGTTCTACCTACGAGCAGTACTTC. Protein product: CASSVDAGSTYEQYF.

The rearrangement uses TRBV29-1 and TRBJ1-1; TRBD1 is a possible D gene (5 bases). CDR1 is SQVTM and CDR2 is ANQGSEA in the germline V gene. The CDR3 length is 13 residues. V gave up 2 bases and J gave up 11 bases, with 18 bases separating them. The CDR3 sequence is CSVESPQGLGAFF. CDR3 in DNA: TGCAGCGTTGAATCGCCGCAGGGTCTGGGTGCTTTCTTT. Combining the CDR3 with reference TRBV29-1 and TRBJ1-1 gives the whole variable domain SAVISQKPSRDICQRGTSLTIQCQVDSQVTMMFWYRQQPGQSLTLIATANQGSEATYESGFVIDKFPISRPNLTFSTLTVSNMSPEDSSIYLCSVESPQGLGAFFGQGTRLTVV.

The table lists this clone with a few counts. CDR3 DNA sequence: TGTGCCAGCAGTATCGATACCTCTGGAAACACCATATATTTT. Translation gives CASSIDTSGNTIYF. The chain links TRBV6-5 to TRBJ1-3; D is unresolved. CDR3 size: 14 residues. V lost 5 bases to trimming and J lost 0 bases, with 8 bases between them. In germline, CDR1 is MNHEY, CDR2 SVGAGI.

V is TRBV6-5 and J is TRBJ2-7; D may be TRBD1 (6 bases). The CDR3 runs to 12 residues. V lost 8 bases and J 1 base, leaving 9 bases between the germline ends. Germline CDR1 MNHEY, CDR2 SVGAGI. Here the CDR3 DNA reads TGTGCCAGCCAGCAGGGGTCCTACGAGCAGTACTTC. Translating gives CASQQGSYEQYF.

This chain links TRBV27 with TRBJ2-7, with a weak D call TRBD1 (5 bases). CDR3 length: 14 amino acids. Trimming left V 6 bases short and J 3 bases short, with 15 bases between. Per the germline V gene, CDR1 is MNHEY and CDR2 is SMNVEV (reference sequence). The CDR3 bases are TGTGCCAGCAGCCCAGGGCTTGTCGACTACGAGCAGTACTTC. Its protein product is CASSPGLVDYEQYF.